The subject of this entry is one T cell receptor (beta chain). Libraries were prepared by immunoSEQ multiplex PCR; TCRdb keeps only in-frame clonotypes and omits some of them. The sample lists 45,000 or so clones, around nine tenths occurring once. The sample is drawn from a study of PD-L1 blockade in urothelial cancer. Study summary: Analysis of blood occurred 3 weeks (second dose) and 6 weeks after treatment start. Researchers found blood samples held a median of approximately 150,000 T cells.

Time point meaning: pretreatment peripheral blood. Germline values: CDR1 SGHVS, CDR2 FNYEAQ. The CDR3 has 17 residues. Unmatched junction bases numbered 20, after V lost 5 bases and J lost 8 bases. This receptor was identified in a donor aged 40 or over with urothelial cancer. The sequencing here drew on PBMCs, taken around atezolizumab (anti-PD-L1) treatment. The chain joins TRBV7-6 to TRBJ1-2; TRBD1 agrees at 7 bases. The CDR3 protein is CASSPGGPKGALGGYTF. The CDR3 DNA reads as TGTGCCAGCAGCCCAGGGGGGCCCAAAGGGGCCCTAGGCGGCTACACCTTC.